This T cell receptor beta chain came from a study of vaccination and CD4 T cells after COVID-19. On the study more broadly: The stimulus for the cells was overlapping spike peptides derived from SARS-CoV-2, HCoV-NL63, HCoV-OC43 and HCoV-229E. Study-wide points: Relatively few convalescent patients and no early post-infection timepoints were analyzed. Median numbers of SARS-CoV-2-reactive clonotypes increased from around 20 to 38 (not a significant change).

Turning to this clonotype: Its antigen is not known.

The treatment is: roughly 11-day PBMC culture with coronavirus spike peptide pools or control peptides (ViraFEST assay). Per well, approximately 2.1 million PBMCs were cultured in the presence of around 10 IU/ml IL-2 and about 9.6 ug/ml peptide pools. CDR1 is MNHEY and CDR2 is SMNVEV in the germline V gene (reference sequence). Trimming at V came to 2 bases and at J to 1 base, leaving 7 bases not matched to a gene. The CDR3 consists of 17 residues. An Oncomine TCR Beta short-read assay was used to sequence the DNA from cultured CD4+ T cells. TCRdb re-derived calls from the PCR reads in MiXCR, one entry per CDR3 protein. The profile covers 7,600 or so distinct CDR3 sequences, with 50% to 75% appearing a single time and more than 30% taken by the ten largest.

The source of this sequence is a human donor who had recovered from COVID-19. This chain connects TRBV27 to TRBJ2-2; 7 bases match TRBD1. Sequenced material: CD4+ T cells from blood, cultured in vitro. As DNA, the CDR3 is TGTGCCAGCAGTTTAAAGGACAGGAGATTGAACACCGGGGAGCTGTTTTTT. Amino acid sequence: CASSLKDRRLNTGELFF.